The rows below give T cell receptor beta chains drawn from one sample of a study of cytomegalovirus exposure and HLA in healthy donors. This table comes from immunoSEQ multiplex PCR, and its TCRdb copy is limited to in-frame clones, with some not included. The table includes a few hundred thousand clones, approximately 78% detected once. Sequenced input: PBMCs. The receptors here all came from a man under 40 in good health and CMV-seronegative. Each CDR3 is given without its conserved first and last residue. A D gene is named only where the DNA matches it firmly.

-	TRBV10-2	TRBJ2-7	ASSESTTRNRYEQY
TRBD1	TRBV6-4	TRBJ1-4	ASSGGQIPTNEKLF
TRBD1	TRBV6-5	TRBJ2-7	ASKAGQGPYEQY
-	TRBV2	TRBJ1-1	ASSEKGVGIAEAF
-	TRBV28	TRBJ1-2	ASSFRARRTGGYT
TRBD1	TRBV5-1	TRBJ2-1	ASSFTGQGWSNEQF
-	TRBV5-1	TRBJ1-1	ASSSRNTEAF
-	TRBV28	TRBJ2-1	ASSTYRGNEQF
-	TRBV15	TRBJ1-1	ATSRETGSYTEAF
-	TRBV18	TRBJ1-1	ASSPSSEMNTEAF
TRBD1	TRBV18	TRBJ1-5	ASSRQGQGANQPQH
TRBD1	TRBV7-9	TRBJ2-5	ASSSGTDRETQY
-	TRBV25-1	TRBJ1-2	ASSGPLASNYGYT
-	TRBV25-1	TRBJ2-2	ASSPLGTGELF
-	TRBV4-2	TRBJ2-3	ASSQDWLAWADTQY
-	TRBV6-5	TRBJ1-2	ASSYSGGDGYT
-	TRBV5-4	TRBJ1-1	ASSLPQGSEAF
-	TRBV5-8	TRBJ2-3	ASSLALASVGDTQY
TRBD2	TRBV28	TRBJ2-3	ASSLLLLAVRPFLDTQY
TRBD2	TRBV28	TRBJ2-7	ASSGGRGSTYEQY
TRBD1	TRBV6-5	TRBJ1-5	ASSSGTGLSNQPQH
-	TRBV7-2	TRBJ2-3	ASSLRARGDTQY
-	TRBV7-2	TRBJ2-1	ASSLTPFREQF
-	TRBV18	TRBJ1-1	ASSPQRGGSLNTEAF
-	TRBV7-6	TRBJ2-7	ASSSTKNGVGKTPYEQY
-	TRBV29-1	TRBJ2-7	SVGYPGTGAYEQY
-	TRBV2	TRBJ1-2	ASSVSGYGYT
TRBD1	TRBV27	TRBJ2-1	ASRPPTGGPYNEQF
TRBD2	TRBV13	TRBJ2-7	ASSFSGRGGHEQY
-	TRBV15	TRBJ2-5	ATSLQETQY
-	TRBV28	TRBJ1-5	ASRRGLNQPQH
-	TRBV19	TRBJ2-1	ASSTLSEQF
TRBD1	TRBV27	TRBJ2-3	ASSRQGPALTDTQY
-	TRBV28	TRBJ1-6	ASSGLTPGGSRSPLH
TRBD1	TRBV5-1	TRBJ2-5	ASRRGLGETQY
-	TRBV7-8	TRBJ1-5	ASSYQGSQPQH
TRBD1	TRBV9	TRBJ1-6	ASSPGQGYNSPLH
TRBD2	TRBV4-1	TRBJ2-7	ASSRVTSGGTSYEQY
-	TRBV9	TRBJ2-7	ASSAEPGSLEQY
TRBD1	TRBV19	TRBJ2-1	ASSLDRGYNEQF
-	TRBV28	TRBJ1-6	ASSSRGVAYSPLH
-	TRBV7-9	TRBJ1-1	ASSYTITGKAF
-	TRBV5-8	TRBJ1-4	ASNPRLNEKLF
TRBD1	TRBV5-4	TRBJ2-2	ASSFRTGGGGELF
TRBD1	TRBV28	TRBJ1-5	ASIEQGAQPQH
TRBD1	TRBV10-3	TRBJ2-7	AIRSGTDTSYEQY
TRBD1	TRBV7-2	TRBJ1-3	ASSPRQGRLAGNTIY
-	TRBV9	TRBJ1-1	ASSGDSSTEAF
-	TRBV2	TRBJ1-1	ASSAEGENTEAF
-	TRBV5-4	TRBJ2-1	ASSPWPRNEQF
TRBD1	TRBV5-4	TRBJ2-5	ASSLVGRQGQETQY
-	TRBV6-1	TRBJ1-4	ASSEGGFEGKLF
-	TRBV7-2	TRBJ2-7	ASSLSLPYEQY
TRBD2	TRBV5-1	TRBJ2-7	ASSIYDGGGGEQY
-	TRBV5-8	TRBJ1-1	ASSRRGGVTEAF